A selection of T cell receptor beta chains follows, all from one sample in a study of T cell repertoires in cytomegalovirus infection. TCRdb passed the reads through MiXCR, listing each CDR3 protein once. The sample has some 220,000 distinct CDR3 sequences; around two fifths are singletons. These receptors have no known antigen. Material: CD8+ T cells from cultured PBMCs, obtained from culture after CMV antigen stimulation. The receptor set was obtained from a human donor in good health (CMV status not recorded). Some clones in this sample may be carry-over from other donors' samples. Each CDR3 is given with its conserved first and last residue. The order of the fields is CDR3 DNA, CDR3 protein, V gene, J gene, clone size, D gene. The D gene is left open where the match is weak. Not every row has a clone size; where given, it reads once, few, many or a size class.

TGTGCCAGCAGCTCCCGGCGGGCCGGTGAAAAACTGTTTTTT	CASSSRRAGEKLFF	TRBV7-9	TRBJ1-4	few	NA
TGTGCCAGCAGCTCCCGGGACAGGGGAGCAAATGAAAAACTGTTTTTT	CASSSRDRGANEKLFF	TRBV7-2	TRBJ1-4	NA	TRBD1
TGTGCCAGCAGCTTCATCAATTCACCCCTCCACTTT	CASSFINSPLHF	TRBV7-9	TRBJ1-6	few	NA
TGTGCCAGCAGCTTAGGGAAAGGGGGGGAGACCCAGTACTTC	CASSLGKGGETQYF	TRBV7-2	TRBJ2-5	NA	NA
TGTGCCAGCAGCGGACTCCTTAGCTCCTACAATGAGCAGTTCTTC	CASSGLLSSYNEQFF	TRBV2	TRBJ2-1	NA	NA
TGTGCCAGCATGTACTACAATGAGCAGTTCTTC	CASMYYNEQFF	TRBV2	TRBJ2-1	medium-sized	NA
TGTGCTAGTGGTCCCCCTAGCGGGGCGGCGCCCGTGGAGCAGTTCTTC	CASGPPSGAAPVEQFF	TRBV12-5	TRBJ2-1	NA	TRBD2
TGCGCCAGCACTGATGACAGGGTGGGCACTGAAGCTTTCTTT	CASTDDRVGTEAFF	TRBV5-1	TRBJ1-1	NA	TRBD1
TGCGCCAGCAGCCCGCTGGGCGGGGGGACCTACAATGAGCAGTTCTTC	CASSPLGGGTYNEQFF	TRBV4-1	TRBJ2-1	few	TRBD2
TGTGCCAGCAGCTTAAAGGGCAGTGGGAACACTGAAGCTTTCTTT	CASSLKGSGNTEAFF	TRBV7-6	TRBJ1-1	few	NA
TGTGCCAGCAGTTACGGCAGAAATTCACCCCTCCACTTT	CASSYGRNSPLHF	TRBV6-6	TRBJ1-6	NA	NA
TGTGCCAGCAGCCCCCTCCCGACAGGGGAGGATGGCTACACCTTC	CASSPLPTGEDGYTF	TRBV7-6	TRBJ1-2	NA	TRBD1
TGTGCCAGCAGCTTAACGGTGGGGTCGGCGGGCCAAGAGACCCAGTACTTC	CASSLTVGSAGQETQYF	TRBV7-2	TRBJ2-5	many	NA
TGTGCCAGCAGCCAAATATTAGGAGGAGCCTACGAGCAGTACTTC	CASSQILGGAYEQYF	TRBV7-6	TRBJ2-7	NA	NA
TGTGCCAGCAGCTTAGTCAACTATGGCTACACCTTC	CASSLVNYGYTF	TRBV7-6	TRBJ1-2	few	NA
TGTGCCAGCAGTGACCGAAAGGCCCCCTACAATGAGCAGTTCTTC	CASSDRKAPYNEQFF	TRBV28	TRBJ2-1	once	NA
TGTGCCATCAGTGTTGGGGGAATCAAGCCCCAGCATTTT	CAISVGGIKPQHF	TRBV10-3	TRBJ1-5	once	NA
TGTGCCAGTAGTTTTCCGGGACAGGCGGCTTACCAGCAGTACTTC	CASSFPGQAAYQQYF	TRBV19	TRBJ2-7	few	TRBD1
TGTGCCAGCAGCTTAATGCGGATAAACACCGGGGAGCTGTTTTTT	CASSLMRINTGELFF	TRBV7-9	TRBJ2-2	NA	NA
TGTGCCAGTGGGGACAGGGTGAACACTGAAGCTTTCTTT	CASGDRVNTEAFF	TRBV19	TRBJ1-1	few	TRBD1